Below, 21 T cell receptor beta chains from the same sample are listed, as sequenced in a study of blood T cell repertoires in COVID-19. Profiled with immunoSEQ multiplex PCR; TCRdb holds only in-frame clones, not every one. This sample yields about 140,000 clones, of which 87% are seen a single time; over 35% belongs to the top ten. The sequenced sample consisted of peripheral blood. The source of these receptors is a man aged 45-60 years who had recovered from COVID-19.

The chain joins TRBV30 to TRBJ1-1, with D tentatively TRBD1 (6 bases). Germline values: CDR1 GTSNPN, CDR2 SVGIG (reference sequence). The V gene lost 1 base and the J gene lost 8 bases, with 14 bases spanning the gap. This CDR3 spans 13 amino acids. CDR3 protein: CAWSGAGAGEAFF. CDR3 nucleotide sequence: TGTGCCTGGAGTGGAGCGGGGGCTGGCGAAGCTTTCTTT.

This rearrangement joins TRBV11-3 to TRBJ2-1; the match to TRBD1 covers 7 bases. The CDR3 has 15 amino acids. The junction had 4 bases not matched to a gene; V was cut back by 5 bases and J by 0 bases. CDR1 SGHNT and CDR2 YENEEA come from the germline V gene. The CDR3 loop reads CASSQTGRSYNEQFF. The CDR3, as DNA: TGTGCCAGCAGCCAGACAGGGCGCTCCTACAATGAGCAGTTCTTC. The full variable domain, rest sourced from reference TRBV11-3 and TRBJ2-1, is EAGVVQSPRYKIIEKKQPVAFWCNPISGHNTLYWYLQNLGQGPELLIRYENEEAVDDSQLPKDRFSAERLKGVDSTLKIQPAELGDSAVYLCASSQTGRSYNEQFFGPGTRLTVL.

This sequence joins TRBV10-3 and TRBJ1-1, with 10 bases matching TRBD1. The length of the CDR3 is 15 residues. After removal of 4 bases from V and 3 bases from J, the junction contained 5 bases not matched to a gene. Germline V gives CDR1 ENHRY, CDR2 SYGVKD. The DNA for the CDR3 is TGTGCCATCAGTGGACAGGGGGCAGGGGACACTGAAGCTTTCTTT. Residues: CAISGQGAGDTEAFF.

V is TRBV10-3 and J is TRBJ2-7; D gene ambiguous. There are 12 residues in the CDR3. V dropped 3 bases and J dropped 2 bases, with 5 bases sitting between them. The V gene's germline CDR1 is ENHRY and CDR2 SYGVKD. CDR3 bases: TGTGCCATCAGTGATGGAGCCTACGAGCAGTACTTC. Translating gives CAISDGAYEQYF.

V and J are TRBV5-1 and TRBJ2-7; perhaps TRBD2 as D (6 bases). Germline assignment: CDR1 SGHRS and CDR2 YFSETQ. V was trimmed by 0 bases and J by 5 bases, leaving 15 bases between them. This CDR3 is built from 15 residues. The DNA for the CDR3 is TGCGCCAGCAGCTTGGGTTGGAGGGACCGACACGAGCAGTACTTC. Its protein product is CASSLGWRDRHEQYF.

The chain has TRBV12-3 or TRBV12-4 and TRBJ1-1; D gene ambiguous. This CDR3 is built from 12 residues. Trimming pared 3 bases from V and 7 bases from J, leaving 9 bases between. CDR3 region: CASSFSGDEAFF. The CDR3 region has the DNA TGTGCCAGCAGTTTCAGTGGAGATGAAGCTTTCTTT.

The rearrangement uses TRBV6-5 and TRBJ1-6; D perhaps matches TRBD1 (5 bases). Trimming removed 7 bases from V and 5 bases from J, with 12 bases in between. Germline assignment: CDR1 MNHEY and CDR2 SVGAGI. The length of the CDR3 is 14 residues. The CDR3 nucleotides read TGTGCCAGCAAGACAGAGCAAAATAATTCACCCCTCCACTTT. Its translation: CASKTEQNNSPLHF.

The gene calls are TRBV2 and TRBJ1-5; unclear D gene. Germline-derived CDR1 and CDR2 are SNHLY and FYNNEI. The CDR3 has 14 residues. Trimming shortened V by 3 bases and J by 0 bases, and 6 bases separated the two germline ends. Written as DNA, the CDR3 is TGTGCCAGCAGTGATTTCAATAGCAATCAGCCCCAGCATTTT. Its translation: CASSDFNSNQPQHF.

Many counts were recorded for this clone. V and J are TRBV7-9 and TRBJ1-2; 7 nucleotides agree with TRBD1. Germline CDR1 is SEHNR and CDR2 is FQNEAQ (reference sequence). The CDR3 runs 14 residues. J gave up 2 bases and V 5 bases, and 5 bases lay outside the gene matches. CDR3 loop: CASSITGVNYGYTF. The CDR3 nucleotides are TGTGCCAGCAGCATCACAGGGGTCAACTATGGCTACACCTTC. Full variable domain (outside the CDR3, taken from reference TRBV7-9 and TRBJ1-2): DTGVSQNPRHKITKRGQNVTFRCDPISEHNRLYWYRQTLGQGPEFLTYFQNEAQLEKSRLLSDRFSAERPKGSFSTLEIQRTEQGDSAMYLCASSITGVNYGYTFGSGTRLTVV.

The chain joins TRBV5-1 to TRBJ2-3; possibly TRBD1 for D (7 bases). CDR3 length: 15 residues. In germline, CDR1 is SGHRS, CDR2 YFSETQ. The V gene lost 6 bases and the J gene lost 1 base, with 15 bases spanning the gap. The CDR3, as DNA: TGCGCCAGCACCATGGAGGGGGCCCGCACAGATACGCAGTATTTT. It yields the protein CASTMEGARTDTQYF.

The chain uses TRBV7-2 and TRBJ1-2; D perhaps matches TRBD1 (6 bases). V shed 5 bases and J shed 8 bases, with 15 bases lying between them. CDR1 SGHTA and CDR2 FQGNSA come from the germline V gene. CDR3 length: 13 residues. CDR3 DNA sequence: TGTGCCAGCAGCCCACAGGGTCTTCGAGGCTACACCTTC. As protein: CASSPQGLRGYTF.

This clone was recorded once. This chain links TRBV2 with TRBJ2-3; D possibly corresponds to TRBD1 (5 bases). Germline CDR1 is SNHLY and CDR2 is FYNNEI. This CDR3 has 15 residues. Trimming left V 2 bases short and J 4 bases short, with 13 bases between. The CDR3 DNA follows: TGTGCCAGCAGTGAACCCCAGGGTGGGGCAGATACGCAGTATTTT. It translates to CASSEPQGGADTQYF.

In this sample, this clone turned up once. V and J are TRBV30 and TRBJ1-6; 7 bases line up with TRBD1. Looked up from germline, CDR1 is GTSNPN and CDR2 is SVGIG (reference sequence). The CDR3 spans 12 residues. With 5 bases clipped from V and 10 bases from J, the junction kept 5 bases outside the gene matches. The CDR3 spells CAWDRVGSPLHF. The CDR3 DNA is TGTGCCTGGGACAGGGTTGGCTCACCCCTCCACTTT.

This clone appeared once. A read error may produce the germline difference seen at one junction end. The chain carries TRBV7-2 and TRBJ2-1, with D hard to call. The CDR3 is made up of 12 amino acids. Germline V lookup: CDR1 SGHTA, CDR2 FQGNSA. The CDR3 region has the DNA TGTGCCAGCAGCATCTCCCACAATGAGCAGTTCTTC. It translates to CASSISHNEQFF.

The V gene is TRBV4-3, the J gene TRBJ2-7; 8 positions agree with TRBD1. The CDR3 is 14 amino acids. The V segment lost 3 bases and the J segment 3 bases; nucleotides outside the gene matches: 4. Germline assignment: CDR1 LGHNA and CDR2 YSLEER. The CDR3 DNA follows: TGCGCCAGCAGCCAGGGGACAGGACTCTACGAGCAGTACTTC. It codes for CASSQGTGLYEQYF.

The chain carries TRBV20-1 and TRBJ2-3; TRBD2 matches at 11 bases. Germline V gives CDR1 DFQATT, CDR2 SNEGSKA (reference sequence). This CDR3 comprises 15 residues. V shed 3 bases, J shed 4 bases, and the junction held 6 bases outside the gene matches. CDR3 DNA sequence: TGCAGTGCTAGTTCCCCTAGCGGGGGGCCAGATACGCAGTATTTT. This gives the protein CSASSPSGGPDTQYF.

CDR3 amino acids: CASTLAGDGYTF. CDR3 nucleotide sequence: TGTGCCAGTACCCTAGCCGGGGATGGCTACACCTTC. The chain has TRBV19 and TRBJ1-2, with D hard to call. The germline CDR1 and CDR2 sequences are LNHDA and SQIVND (reference sequence). The CDR3 spans 12 residues. V was clipped by 7 bases and J by 6 bases, with 12 bases between them.

V is TRBV7-2 and J is TRBJ1-4; the match to TRBD1 covers 7 bases. The CDR3 extends over 15 amino acids. J lost 5 bases, V lost 1 base, and 4 bases had no gene match. CDR1 is SGHTA and CDR2 is FQGNSA in the germline V gene. The CDR3 DNA follows: TGTGCCAGCAGCTTAGGGAGGGGGCCGAATGAAAAACTGTTTTTT. Amino acid sequence: CASSLGRGPNEKLFF.

The J gene is TRBJ2-6, the V gene TRBV5-8, with D possibly being TRBD2 (6 bases). Deletions cut 2 bases from V and 0 bases from J, with 6 bases between. Germline CDR1 reads SGHTS; CDR2 reads YDEGEE. The CDR3 loop spans 15 amino acids. The CDR3 here is CASSFGSSGANVLTF. DNA for the CDR3: TGTGCCAGCAGCTTCGGGAGCTCTGGGGCCAACGTCCTGACTTTC.

The chain recombines TRBV29-1 with TRBJ2-5; the D gene is possibly TRBD1 (6 bases). Looked up from germline, CDR1 is SQVTM and CDR2 is ANQGSEA. This CDR3 has 13 residues. V was pared by 6 bases and J by 0 bases, with 11 bases between. CDR3 coding DNA: TGCAGCGTCGTGACAGGCTACCAAGAGACCCAGTACTTC. The encoded protein is CSVVTGYQETQYF.

Turning to this clone: Other DNA sequences in this specimen translate into the identical CDR3. V is TRBV19 and J is TRBJ2-7, with a tentative D call TRBD2 (5 bases). Trimming shortened V by 5 bases and J by 2 bases, and 16 bases separated the two germline ends. This CDR3 has 15 residues. Germline V gives CDR1 LNHDA, CDR2 SQIVND (reference sequence). CDR3 region: CASSPGGGLPYEQYF. The CDR3 DNA is TGTGCCAGTAGTCCCGGCGGAGGCCTCCCCTACGAGCAGTACTTC. The full variable domain, rest sourced from reference TRBV19 and TRBJ2-7, is DGGITQSPKYLFRKEGQNVTLSCEQNLNHDAMYWYRQDPGQGLRLIYYSQIVNDFQKGDIAEGYSVSREKKESFPLTVTSAQKNPTAFYLCASSPGGGLPYEQYFGPGTRLTVT.